Detailed here is one T cell receptor beta chain. The data derive from a study of blood T cell repertoires in COVID-19. The trim removed 1 base at V and 6 bases at J, leaving 6 bases unmatched. The length of the CDR3 is 15 residues. Germline V gene sequence: CDR1 SGHAT, CDR2 FQNNGV. This table comes from immunoSEQ multiplex PCR, and its TCRdb copy is limited to in-frame clones, with some not included. The table includes roughly 240,000 clones, roughly 86% detected once. The rearrangement links TRBV11-2 to TRBJ2-1, with 7 bases identical to TRBD2. The clonotype originates from a woman aged 55 to 70 who had recovered from COVID-19. Sequenced material: peripheral blood. CDR3: CASSLVRGVSNEQFF. DNA of the CDR3: TGTGCCAGCAGCTTAGTACGGGGGGTTTCCAATGAGCAGTTCTTC.